This TCR beta chain was documented in a study of cytomegalovirus exposure and HLA in healthy donors. Study outcomes and limitations: First-cohort TCR clusters were later found to tend to co-occur in the roughly 110 validation repertoires.

Assay used: immunoSEQ multiplex PCR; TCRdb lists only in-frame clones, some missing. The data show approximately 65,000 clones, roughly nine tenths seen once. The CDR3 runs 14 residues. Germline V gene sequence: CDR1 ENHRY, CDR2 SYGVKD. V trimming: 4 bases; J trimming: 8 bases; junction bases outside the gene matches: 3. Remarks on this clone: Its cognate antigen is unknown.

V usage is TRBV10-3 and J usage is TRBJ2-1; TRBD2 matches at 12 bases. This sequence originates from a man in his late teens or twenties in good health and CMV-seronegative. Sequenced material: PBMCs. The CDR3 protein is CAISGLAGDYEQFF. CDR3 DNA sequence: TGTGCCATCAGTGGACTAGCGGGGGACTATGAGCAGTTCTTC.